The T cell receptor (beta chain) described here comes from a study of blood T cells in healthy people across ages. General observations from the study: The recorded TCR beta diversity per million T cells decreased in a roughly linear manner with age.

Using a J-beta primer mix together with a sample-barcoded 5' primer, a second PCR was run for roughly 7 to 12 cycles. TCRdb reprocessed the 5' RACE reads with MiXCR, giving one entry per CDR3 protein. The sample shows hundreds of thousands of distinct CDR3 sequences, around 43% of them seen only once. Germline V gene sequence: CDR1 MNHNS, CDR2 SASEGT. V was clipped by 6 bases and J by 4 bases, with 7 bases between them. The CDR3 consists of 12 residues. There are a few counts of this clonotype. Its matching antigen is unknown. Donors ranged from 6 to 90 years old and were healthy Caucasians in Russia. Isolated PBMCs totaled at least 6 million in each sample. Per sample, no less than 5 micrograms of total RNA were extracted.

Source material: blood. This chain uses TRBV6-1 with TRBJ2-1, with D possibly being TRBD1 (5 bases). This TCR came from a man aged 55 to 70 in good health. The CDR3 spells CASRTDYNEQFF. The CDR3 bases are TGTGCCAGCAGGACAGATTACAATGAGCAGTTCTTC.